Listed below are T cell receptor beta chains from one sample, sequenced in a study of T cells expressing NK-cell markers. TCRdb reprocessed the 5' RACE reads, keeping one entry per CDR3 protein, no DNA. The repertoire table contains roughly 420,000 distinct CDR3 sequences. The specimen was blood T cells: a sorted CD56 or NKG2C T cell subset, CD4+ or CD8+ T cells, or bulk PBMC T cells (not recorded which). The receptors originated from a woman between 18 and 70 years old in good health. CDR3s include the opening cysteine and the closing phenylalanine or tryptophan.

CDR3 protein	V gene	J gene
CASSSEAWGSNTGELFF	TRBV7-2	TRBJ2-2
CSTRRNNEQFF	TRBV29-1	TRBJ2-1
CASSRLAGNTGELFF	TRBV3-1	TRBJ2-2
CASSLSLERNQPQHF	TRBV12-3/TRBV12-4	TRBJ1-5
CASSRTLTDTQYF	TRBV12-3/TRBV12-4	TRBJ2-3
CASSQDLASGRQTYEQYF	TRBV4-3	TRBJ2-7
CASSPIDRVTEAFF	TRBV18	TRBJ1-1
CSARGPFGVSDIQYF	TRBV20-1	TRBJ2-4
CSAREGLRGTDTQYF	TRBV20-1	TRBJ2-3
CASSQDRVNEQFF	TRBV4-3	TRBJ2-1
CASSRTGTGPGELFF	TRBV2	TRBJ2-2
CSALADRGRASQETQYF	TRBV20-1	TRBJ2-5
CASSSRQSNTEAFF	TRBV27	TRBJ1-1
CASSRTSGPDTYNEQFF	TRBV19	TRBJ2-1
CSASLGLAGDDEQFF	TRBV20-1	TRBJ2-1
CASSDRETVYEQYF	TRBV27	TRBJ2-7